Presented here are 13 T cell receptor beta chains from one specimen sequenced in a study of blood T cell repertoires in COVID-19. Sequencing was performed with immunoSEQ multiplex PCR; in TCRdb, only in-frame clones are kept and a portion is missing. The repertoire includes 320,000 or so clones, 85% of them detected once, and 1.5% to 2% sits in the top ten. Input material: PBMCs or T cells enriched from blood (not recorded which). These receptors came from a woman aged 25 to 39 who had been exposed to COVID-19.

The chain has TRBV13 and TRBJ2-5, with 10 bases identical to TRBD1. The CDR3 has 15 residues. Germline loops: CDR1 PRHDT, CDR2 FYEKMQ (reference sequence). V shed 6 bases, J shed 3 bases, and the junction held 7 bases outside the gene matches. The CDR3 DNA is TGTGCCAGCAGTCACCGGGACAGGGGCAAAGAGACCCAGTACTTC. This encodes CASSHRDRGKETQYF.

This clone was observed a handful of times. This chain links TRBV18 with TRBJ1-1; TRBD1 aligns across 7 bases. The ends lost 1 base at V and 3 bases at J; junction bases unmatched: 8. CDR1 is KGHSH and CDR2 is LQKENI in the germline V gene. The CDR3 consists of 16 residues. CDR3 sequence (DNA): TGTGCCAGCTCACCACTCCAGGGACAGACCCACACTGAAGCTTTCTTT. It codes for CASSPLQGQTHTEAFF.

This clone has at least ten counts. The chain uses TRBV14 and TRBJ1-6; 7 bases are a match to TRBD1. Germline CDR1 SGHDN, CDR2 FVKESK. The CDR3 sequence is 16 residues long. V lost 0 bases and J lost 8; bases outside the gene matches: 7. The CDR3 DNA is TGTGCCAGCAGCCAAGATCGAACAGGGGTGTATTCACCCCTCCACTTT. This encodes CASSQDRTGVYSPLHF.

The V call is TRBV2, the J call TRBJ1-2; TRBD1 agrees at 8 bases. Germline values: CDR1 SNHLY, CDR2 FYNNEI. The CDR3 is made up of 14 amino acids. V dropped 4 bases and J dropped 3; count of bases not matched to a gene: 4. DNA of the CDR3: TGTGCCAGCAGTGGAACAGGGGGACACTATGGCTACACCTTC. This encodes CASSGTGGHYGYTF.

The J gene is TRBJ1-6, the V gene TRBV28; maybe TRBD1 (6 bases). The CDR3 contains 14 residues. Germline V gives CDR1 MDHEN, CDR2 SYDVKM. Deletions cut 4 bases from V and 7 bases from J, with 11 bases between. The DNA of the CDR3 is TGTGCCAGCAGTTCCCACAGGGAAAATTCACCCCTCCACTTT. This gives the protein CASSSHRENSPLHF.

The V gene is TRBV3-1 (or the pseudogene TRBV3-2), the J gene TRBJ1-6; 7 nucleotides line up with TRBD1. This CDR3 is 21 amino acids long. V gave up 3 bases and J gave up 5 bases; unmatched junction bases: 22. Looked up from germline, CDR1 is LGHDT and CDR2 is YNNKEL (reference sequence). The CDR3 sequence: CASSHHLTERDRDSHNSPLHF. CDR3 coding DNA: TGTGCCAGCAGCCACCATTTAACCGAAAGGGACCGGGACAGCCATAATTCACCCCTCCACTTT.

This chain connects TRBV6-6 to TRBJ1-2; no definite D call. In germline, CDR1 is MNHNY, CDR2 SVGAGI (reference sequence). The CDR3 has 12 residues. V dropped 11 bases and J dropped 4 bases, with 14 bases sitting between them. This CDR3 is CALGGLAYGYTF. CDR3 nucleotides: TGTGCCTTGGGAGGTTTGGCCTATGGCTACACCTTC.

V usage is TRBV14 and J usage is TRBJ2-3; TRBD1 is a possible D gene (6 bases). The CDR3 consists of 15 residues. The germline V and J ends were trimmed by 1 base and 4 bases, with 12 bases remaining between them. Germline CDR1 SGHDN, CDR2 FVKESK. In DNA, the CDR3 is TGTGCCAGCAGCCAAGGGGGCAGGGGTGCAGATACGCAGTATTTT. As protein: CASSQGGRGADTQYF.

V is TRBV28 and J is TRBJ2-5; tentatively, D is TRBD1 (6 bases). The CDR3 sequence is 15 residues long. V was trimmed by 5 bases and J by 5 bases, leaving 18 bases between them. Germline-derived CDR1 and CDR2 are MDHEN and SYDVKM. CDR3 sequence (DNA): TGTGCCAGCAGTGAAAGGGCAGGCCAGGGGGAGACCCAGTACTTC. This sequence encodes CASSERAGQGETQYF.

The chain joins TRBV4-1 to TRBJ2-1, with D maybe TRBD2 (6 bases). Germline CDR1 and CDR2: MGHRA and YSYEKL. Trimming took 2 bases from V and 1 from J, leaving 9 bases between them. The CDR3 runs to 15 residues. For the CDR3, the DNA is TGCGCCAGCAGCCAATCGCGGGGTTCCTACAATGAGCAGTTCTTC. This translates into CASSQSRGSYNEQFF.

The chain uses TRBV12-3 or TRBV12-4 and TRBJ1-2; D gene unclear. The CDR3 is 13 amino acids. V was shortened by 1 base and J by 2 bases, with 5 bases between the two germline ends. The CDR3 spells CASSLDGNYGYTF. The CDR3 DNA is TGTGCCAGCAGTTTAGACGGGAACTATGGCTACACCTTC.

This rearrangement joins TRBV6-4 to TRBJ1-1, with 9 bases aligning to TRBD1. The germline CDR1 and CDR2 sequences are MRHNA and SNTAGT. The V segment lost 6 bases and the J segment 5 bases; nucleotides outside the gene matches: 7. The CDR3 contains 14 residues. CDR3 DNA sequence: TGTGCCAGCAGCGGGACAGGGAAGGCGACTGAAGCTTTCTTT. Protein: CASSGTGKATEAFF.

This clone has only a few counts. The V call is TRBV3-1 (or the pseudogene TRBV3-2), the J call TRBJ1-2, with D unresolved. The germline gives CDR1 LGHDT, CDR2 YNNKEL (reference sequence). The CDR3 contains 13 residues. Trimming cost V 1 base and J 8 bases, with 11 bases left between them. This CDR3 is CASSQGVAGGYTF. The CDR3 coding sequence is TGTGCCAGCAGCCAAGGAGTCGCGGGAGGCTACACCTTC.